The 6 T cell receptor beta chains reported below all come from one sample, sequenced in a study of blood T cell repertoires in COVID-19. Sequencing used immunoSEQ multiplex PCR; TCRdb keeps in-frame clones, though not all of them. The sample lists 200,000 or so clones, more than 65% seen once, with around 2.7% in the top ten. Sample: peripheral blood. These receptors all stem from a woman aged 30 to 39 who had recovered from COVID-19.

The chain employs TRBV6-5 and TRBJ2-5; 13 bases match TRBD2. CDR3 length: 15 amino acids. Germline CDR1 reads MNHEY; CDR2 reads SVGAGI. The ends lost 5 bases at V and 7 bases at J; junction bases unmatched: 7. CDR3 residues: CASSRTSGSRGTQYF. Written as DNA, the CDR3 is TGTGCCAGCAGTCGGACTAGCGGGAGTAGAGGGACCCAGTACTTC.

The CDR3 protein is CASSALAGGSYEQYF. The CDR3 DNA is TGCGCCAGCAGTGCACTAGCGGGAGGATCCTACGAGCAGTACTTC. The rearrangement uses TRBV10-1 and TRBJ2-7; 12 bases are shared with TRBD2. Germline assignment: CDR1 WNHNN and CDR2 SYGVQD (reference sequence). Trimming cost V 4 bases and J 1 base; bases outside gene matches: 2. The CDR3 sequence is 15 residues long.

Turning to this clone: It is unclear where the CDR3 begins or ends on the DNA, so no DNA is shown, and the CDR3 is as TCRdb lists it. The chain links TRBV5-1 to TRBJ2-7; the table's D call, TRBD1, was not checked against the DNA. The CDR3 is 16 amino acids long, termini counted. Germline CDR1 SGHRS, CDR2 YFSETQ. CDR3: CASSTSTGALSYEQYF.

The chain couples TRBV9 to TRBJ1-2; D call uncertain. V dropped 0 bases and J dropped 4 bases, with 7 bases sitting between them. CDR1 and CDR2 (germline): SGDLS, YYNGEE. This CDR3 is built from 13 residues. CDR3 sequence: CASSVGRLYGYTF. As DNA, the CDR3 is TGTGCCAGCAGCGTAGGGCGACTCTATGGCTACACCTTC.

The chain joins TRBV28 to TRBJ1-2, with TRBD1 identical over 9 bases. The V gene end was trimmed by 2 bases and the J gene end by 6 bases; junction bases not matched to a gene: 4. This CDR3 spans 14 amino acids. Germline loops: CDR1 MDHEN, CDR2 SYDVKM. The CDR3 region has the DNA TGTGCCAGCAGTTTAGCGGGACAGGGAGATGGCTACACCTTC. It specifies CASSLAGQGDGYTF.

V usage is TRBV6-5 and J usage is TRBJ2-5; 9 bases map to TRBD1. V dropped 4 bases and J dropped 5; count of bases not matched to a gene: 11. Per the germline V gene, CDR1 is MNHEY and CDR2 is SVGAGI. The CDR3 sequence is 16 residues long. CDR3 sequence (DNA): TGTGCCAGCAGTTTACCCGGGACAGGGTTCGGGGAGACCCAGTACTTC. Protein: CASSLPGTGFGETQYF.